Listed below are T cell receptor beta chains from one sample, sequenced in a study of cytomegalovirus exposure and HLA in healthy donors. Measured with immunoSEQ multiplex PCR; TCRdb has only the in-frame clones, and not every one. Here the sample table reports 70,000 to 80,000 clones. The specimen was PBMCs. The receptors were gathered from a man aged 40-55 years in good health and CMV-seronegative. Each CDR3 is given with its conserved first and last residue. The D gene is left open where the match is weak. Rows may omit the clone size; those that give it use once, few, many or a size class.

D gene: TRBD1; J gene: TRBJ1-2; clone size: NA; V gene: TRBV7-9; CDR3 DNA: TGTGCCAGCAGCGTAACGGGACAGGGGTATGGCTACACCTTC; CDR3 protein: CASSVTGQGYGYTF
D gene: TRBD1; J gene: TRBJ1-6; clone size: NA; V gene: TRBV5-5; CDR3 DNA: TGTGCCAGCAGTCCCGGGACAGGAAATTCACCCCTCCACTTT; CDR3 protein: CASSPGTGNSPLHF
D gene: NA; J gene: TRBJ2-2; clone size: NA; V gene: TRBV6-1; CDR3 DNA: TGTGCCAGCAGTGAATCCGGGGGAGCCAACACCGGGGAGCTGTTTTTT; CDR3 protein: CASSESGGANTGELFF
D gene: NA; J gene: TRBJ1-1; clone size: NA; V gene: TRBV29-1; CDR3 DNA: TGCAGCGTTGACGGAGCAGTGAACACTGAAGCTTTCTTT; CDR3 protein: CSVDGAVNTEAFF
D gene: TRBD1; J gene: TRBJ1-4; clone size: NA; V gene: TRBV7-6; CDR3 DNA: TGTGCCAGCAGCTTAGTTCACGGACAGGGAAAACTGTTTTTT; CDR3 protein: CASSLVHGQGKLFF
D gene: TRBD1; J gene: TRBJ2-5; clone size: NA; V gene: TRBV2; CDR3 DNA: TGTGCCAGCAGCCGGGACAGGGGACAAGAGACCCAGTACTTC; CDR3 protein: CASSRDRGQETQYF
D gene: TRBD1; J gene: TRBJ1-1; clone size: NA; V gene: TRBV4-1; CDR3 DNA: TGCGCCAGCAGCCAAAACGGACAGGTAGTCACTGAAGCTTTCTTT; CDR3 protein: CASSQNGQVVTEAFF
D gene: NA; J gene: TRBJ1-1; clone size: NA; V gene: TRBV10-3; CDR3 DNA: TGTGCCATCAGTGAGTCGGGGGGAAGTAGGACTGAAGCTTTCTTT; CDR3 protein: CAISESGGSRTEAFF
D gene: NA; J gene: TRBJ2-7; clone size: NA; V gene: TRBV7-2; CDR3 DNA: TGTGCCAGCAGCTCCCTAACGGGATCCTACGAGCAGTACTTC; CDR3 protein: CASSSLTGSYEQYF
D gene: TRBD1; J gene: TRBJ2-7; clone size: NA; V gene: TRBV5-1; CDR3 DNA: TGCGCCAGCAGCGCGACACAGGGGGCGCGGTACGAGCAGTACTTC; CDR3 protein: CASSATQGARYEQYF
D gene: NA; J gene: TRBJ1-1; clone size: NA; V gene: TRBV5-4; CDR3 DNA: TGTGCCAGCAGCCTATCCGCAGGGGCGAAGTACACTGAAGCTTTCTTT; CDR3 protein: CASSLSAGAKYTEAFF
D gene: TRBD2; J gene: TRBJ2-3; clone size: NA; V gene: TRBV7-3; CDR3 DNA: TGTGCCAGCAGCCCCCAGCGGGGGCCTAGCACAGATACGCAGTATTTT; CDR3 protein: CASSPQRGPSTDTQYF
D gene: NA; J gene: TRBJ1-2; clone size: NA; V gene: TRBV19; CDR3 DNA: TGTGCCAGTAGTACGACCACAGGCTATGGCTACACCTTC; CDR3 protein: CASSTTTGYGYTF
D gene: TRBD1; J gene: TRBJ1-6; clone size: NA; V gene: TRBV14; CDR3 DNA: TGTGCCAGCAGGGGAGACAGGGTGAGCTCACCCCTCCACTTT; CDR3 protein: CASRGDRVSSPLHF
D gene: TRBD1; J gene: TRBJ1-1; clone size: NA; V gene: TRBV2; CDR3 DNA: TGTGCCAGCAGGAGAACGACAGGGGCGTCCACTGAAGCTTTCTTT; CDR3 protein: CASRRTTGASTEAFF
D gene: TRBD1; J gene: TRBJ1-1; clone size: NA; V gene: TRBV5-1; CDR3 DNA: TGCGCCAGCAGCTCGGGACAGGGGAGGACCTCTGAAGCTTTCTTT; CDR3 protein: CASSSGQGRTSEAFF
D gene: TRBD1; J gene: TRBJ2-5; clone size: NA; V gene: TRBV7-7; CDR3 DNA: TGTGCTAGCAGCTCCCAGGGGGCCGGGGAGACCCAGTACTTC; CDR3 protein: CASSSQGAGETQYF
D gene: NA; J gene: TRBJ2-7; clone size: NA; V gene: TRBV29-1; CDR3 DNA: TGCAGCGTTGAGGCAGGGGACTCCTACGAGCAGTACTTC; CDR3 protein: CSVEAGDSYEQYF
D gene: TRBD1; J gene: TRBJ2-1; clone size: NA; V gene: TRBV4-1; CDR3 DNA: TGCGCCAGCAGCCAAACGGGACAGGGGACTCAATCCTCCTACAATGAGCAGTTCTTC; CDR3 protein: CASSQTGQGTQSSYNEQFF
D gene: NA; J gene: TRBJ1-4; clone size: NA; V gene: TRBV30; CDR3 DNA: TGTGCCTGGAGTGTCCGGGGGGCAGGAGAAAAACTGTTTTTT; CDR3 protein: CAWSVRGAGEKLFF
D gene: TRBD1; J gene: TRBJ2-3; clone size: NA; V gene: TRBV5-4; CDR3 DNA: TGTGCCAGCAATAGGGACAGCAACACAGATACGCAGTATTTT; CDR3 protein: CASNRDSNTDTQYF
D gene: NA; J gene: TRBJ1-5; clone size: NA; V gene: TRBV7-2; CDR3 DNA: TGTGCCAGCAGCTTAGCCGGGATCAGCAATCAGCCCCAGCATTTT; CDR3 protein: CASSLAGISNQPQHF
D gene: TRBD2; J gene: TRBJ2-3; clone size: NA; V gene: TRBV10-3; CDR3 DNA: TGTGCCATCAACGACCGATCCGGGACTAGTGGCGATACGCAGTATTTT; CDR3 protein: CAINDRSGTSGDTQYF
D gene: TRBD1; J gene: TRBJ2-1; clone size: NA; V gene: TRBV18; CDR3 DNA: TGTGCCAGCTCCCAAAGGCAGGGGGCAACCAATGAGCAGTTCTTC; CDR3 protein: CASSQRQGATNEQFF
D gene: NA; J gene: TRBJ1-6; clone size: NA; V gene: TRBV2; CDR3 DNA: TGTGCCAGTCTCTTACAGGGTACCAATTCACCCCTCCACTTT; CDR3 protein: CASLLQGTNSPLHF
D gene: TRBD1; J gene: TRBJ2-1; clone size: NA; V gene: TRBV5-4; CDR3 DNA: TGTGCCAGCAGCCCTAGGGGGGACAGGGATTCCAATGAGCAGTTCTTC; CDR3 protein: CASSPRGDRDSNEQFF
D gene: TRBD1; J gene: TRBJ2-1; clone size: NA; V gene: TRBV5-1; CDR3 DNA: TGCGCCAGCGCTATAGTAGCTGGGACAGGGGAAAATGAGCAGTTCTTC; CDR3 protein: CASAIVAGTGENEQFF
D gene: TRBD1; J gene: TRBJ2-1; clone size: NA; V gene: TRBV9; CDR3 DNA: TGTGCCAGCAGCGTAGCGCCGGACAGGGGTGAGCAGTTCTTC; CDR3 protein: CASSVAPDRGEQFF
D gene: TRBD1; J gene: TRBJ1-1; clone size: NA; V gene: TRBV6-1; CDR3 DNA: TGTGCCAGCAGTACAGGGGTAGTCACTGAAGCTTTCTTT; CDR3 protein: CASSTGVVTEAFF
D gene: NA; J gene: TRBJ1-1; clone size: NA; V gene: TRBV30; CDR3 DNA: TGTGCCTGGAGTGTCTGGGGGGACGATATGAACACTGAAGCTTTCTTT; CDR3 protein: CAWSVWGDDMNTEAFF
D gene: NA; J gene: TRBJ1-6; clone size: NA; V gene: TRBV11-1; CDR3 DNA: TGTGCCAGCAGCTTAGAGGCAGGGGTTCGTTCACCCCTCCACTTT; CDR3 protein: CASSLEAGVRSPLHF
D gene: NA; J gene: TRBJ1-4; clone size: NA; V gene: TRBV4-2; CDR3 DNA: TGTGCCAGCAGCCAAGATATACGGGTAAATGAAAAACTGTTTTTT; CDR3 protein: CASSQDIRVNEKLFF
D gene: NA; J gene: TRBJ1-1; clone size: NA; V gene: TRBV14; CDR3 DNA: TGTGCCAGCAGCCAAGCGGGGTTTGAAGCTTTCTTT; CDR3 protein: CASSQAGFEAFF
D gene: NA; J gene: TRBJ1-1; clone size: NA; V gene: TRBV29-1; CDR3 DNA: TGCAGCGTCGAGCGACAGAGCATGAACACTGAAGCTTTCTTT; CDR3 protein: CSVERQSMNTEAFF
D gene: NA; J gene: TRBJ2-1; clone size: medium-sized; V gene: TRBV28; CDR3 DNA: TGTGCCAGCAGTCCAACAGCCTACAATGAGCAGTTCTTC; CDR3 protein: CASSPTAYNEQFF
D gene: TRBD1; J gene: TRBJ1-1; clone size: NA; V gene: TRBV12-5; CDR3 DNA: TGTGCTAGTGGTTCCAGGGACAGGGGTGGAGCTTTCTTT; CDR3 protein: CASGSRDRGGAFF
D gene: TRBD2; J gene: TRBJ2-1; clone size: NA; V gene: TRBV29-1; CDR3 DNA: TGCAGCGGGGCGGGGGAGGTGGGCTACAATGAGCAGTTCTTC; CDR3 protein: CSGAGEVGYNEQFF
D gene: NA; J gene: TRBJ1-2; clone size: NA; V gene: TRBV4-2; CDR3 DNA: TGTGCCAGCAGCCGAACACAGGATTTGAACTATGGCTACACCTTC; CDR3 protein: CASSRTQDLNYGYTF
D gene: TRBD1; J gene: TRBJ1-1; clone size: NA; V gene: TRBV5-4; CDR3 DNA: TGTGCCAGCAGCCCCGGGCTGGACAGGGGGATGAACACTGAAGCTTTCTTT; CDR3 protein: CASSPGLDRGMNTEAFF